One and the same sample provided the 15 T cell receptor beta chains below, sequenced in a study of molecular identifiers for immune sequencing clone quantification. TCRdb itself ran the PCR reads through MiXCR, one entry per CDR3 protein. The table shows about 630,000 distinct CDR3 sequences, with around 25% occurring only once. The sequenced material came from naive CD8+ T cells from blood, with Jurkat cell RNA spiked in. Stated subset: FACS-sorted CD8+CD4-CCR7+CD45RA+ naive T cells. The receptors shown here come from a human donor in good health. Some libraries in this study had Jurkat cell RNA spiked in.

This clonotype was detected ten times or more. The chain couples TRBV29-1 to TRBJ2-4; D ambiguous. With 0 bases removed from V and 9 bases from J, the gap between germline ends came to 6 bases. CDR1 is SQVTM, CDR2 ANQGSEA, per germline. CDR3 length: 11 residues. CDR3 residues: CSVEDFGIQYF. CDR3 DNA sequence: TGCAGCGTTGAAGATTTTGGCATTCAGTACTTC. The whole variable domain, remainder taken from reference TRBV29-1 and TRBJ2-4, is SAVISQKPSRDICQRGTSLTIQCQVDSQVTMMFWYRQQPGQSLTLIATANQGSEATYESGFVIDKFPISRPNLTFSTLTVSNMSPEDSSIYLCSVEDFGIQYFGAGTRLSVL.

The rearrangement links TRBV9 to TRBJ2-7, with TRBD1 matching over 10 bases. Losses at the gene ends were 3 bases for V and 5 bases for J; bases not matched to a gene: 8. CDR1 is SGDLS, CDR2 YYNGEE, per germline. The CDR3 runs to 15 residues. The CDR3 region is CASSGRQGALDEQYF. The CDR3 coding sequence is TGTGCCAGCAGCGGAAGACAGGGGGCTCTCGACGAGCAGTACTTC.

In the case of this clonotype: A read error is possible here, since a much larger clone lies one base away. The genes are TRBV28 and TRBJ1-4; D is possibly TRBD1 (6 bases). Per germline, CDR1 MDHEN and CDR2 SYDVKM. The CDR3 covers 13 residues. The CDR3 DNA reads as TGTGCCAGCAGTATCTCTGGGGACCGGGGGCTGGTTTTT. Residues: CASSISGDRGLVF.

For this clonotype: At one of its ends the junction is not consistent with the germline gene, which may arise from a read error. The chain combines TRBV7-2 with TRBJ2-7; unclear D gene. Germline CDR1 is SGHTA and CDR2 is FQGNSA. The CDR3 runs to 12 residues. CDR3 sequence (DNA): TGTGCCGGCAGCCCCCAAGGGTACGAGCAGTACTTC. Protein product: CAGSPQGYEQYF.

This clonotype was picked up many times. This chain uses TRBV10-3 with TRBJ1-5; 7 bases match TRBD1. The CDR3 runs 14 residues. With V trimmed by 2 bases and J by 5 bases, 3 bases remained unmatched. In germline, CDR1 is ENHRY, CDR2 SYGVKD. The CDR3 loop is CAISEGQDYQPQHF. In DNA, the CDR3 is TGTGCCATCAGTGAGGGACAGGATTATCAGCCCCAGCATTTT.

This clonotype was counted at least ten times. The CDR3 protein is CASSAPGPPDYEQYF. The DNA of the CDR3 is TGTGCCAGCAGCGCACCGGGACCCCCAGACTACGAGCAGTACTTC. The J gene is TRBJ2-7, the V gene TRBV5-4, with D perhaps TRBD1 or TRBD2 (5 bases each). The CDR3 totals 15 residues. CDR1 is SGHNT and CDR2 is YYREEE in the germline V gene (reference sequence). With 4 bases removed from V and 3 bases from J, the gap between germline ends came to 17 bases. The whole variable domain, filled in from reference TRBV5-4 and TRBJ2-7, reads ETGVTQSPTHLIKTRGQQVTLRCSSQSGHNTVSWYQQALGQGPQFIFQYYREEENGRGNFPPRFSGLQFPNYSSELNVNALELDDSALYLCASSAPGPPDYEQYFGPGTRLTVT.

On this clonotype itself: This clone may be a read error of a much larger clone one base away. CDR3: CASSRGGAHVQYF. The CDR3 nucleotides are TGTGCCAGCAGCCGGGGGGGGGCCCACGTGCAGTACTTC. The chain joins TRBV12-3 or TRBV12-4 to TRBJ2-7; 8 nucleotides agree with TRBD2. V dropped 6 bases and J dropped 9; count of bases not matched to a gene: 10. The CDR3 runs to 13 residues.

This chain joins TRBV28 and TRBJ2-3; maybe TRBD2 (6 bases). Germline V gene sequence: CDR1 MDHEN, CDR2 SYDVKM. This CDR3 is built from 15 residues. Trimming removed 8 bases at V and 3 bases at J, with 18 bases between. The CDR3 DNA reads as TGTGCCAGCTCTTTCTGGGGCGGGAATACAGATACGCAGTATTTT. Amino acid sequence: CASSFWGGNTDTQYF.

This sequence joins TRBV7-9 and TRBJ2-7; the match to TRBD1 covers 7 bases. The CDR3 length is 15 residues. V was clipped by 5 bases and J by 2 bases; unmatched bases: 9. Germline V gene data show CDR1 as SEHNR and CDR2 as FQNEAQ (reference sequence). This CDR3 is CASSPGRQGTYEQYF. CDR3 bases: TGTGCCAGCAGCCCAGGCAGACAGGGTACCTACGAGCAGTACTTC.

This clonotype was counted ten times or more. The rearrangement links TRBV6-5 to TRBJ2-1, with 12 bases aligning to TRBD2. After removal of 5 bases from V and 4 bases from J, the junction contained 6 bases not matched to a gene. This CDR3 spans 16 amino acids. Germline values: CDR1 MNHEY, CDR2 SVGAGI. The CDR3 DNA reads TGTGCCAGCAGTACCCTAGCGGGAGGGTATTACAATGAGCAGTTCTTC. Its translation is CASSTLAGGYYNEQFF.

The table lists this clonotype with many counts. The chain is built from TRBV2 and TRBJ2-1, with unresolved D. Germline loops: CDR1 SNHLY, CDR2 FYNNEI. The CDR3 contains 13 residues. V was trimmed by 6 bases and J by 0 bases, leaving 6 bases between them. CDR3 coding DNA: TGTGCCAGCAGGGGCAGCTCCTACAATGAGCAGTTCTTC. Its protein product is CASRGSSYNEQFF.

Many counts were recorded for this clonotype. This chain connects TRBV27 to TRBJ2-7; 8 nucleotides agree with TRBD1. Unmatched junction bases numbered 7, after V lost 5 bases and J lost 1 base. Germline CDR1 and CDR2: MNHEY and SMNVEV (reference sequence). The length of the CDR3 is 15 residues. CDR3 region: CASSPGQGGSYEQYF. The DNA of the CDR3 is TGTGCCAGCAGTCCAGGACAGGGAGGATCCTACGAGCAGTACTTC.

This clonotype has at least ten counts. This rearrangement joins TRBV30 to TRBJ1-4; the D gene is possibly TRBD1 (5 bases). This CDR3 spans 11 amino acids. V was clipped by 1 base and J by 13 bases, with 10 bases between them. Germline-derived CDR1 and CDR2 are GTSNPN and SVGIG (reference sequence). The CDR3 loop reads CAWSEDGGLFF. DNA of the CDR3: TGTGCCTGGAGTGAGGACGGGGGACTGTTTTTT.

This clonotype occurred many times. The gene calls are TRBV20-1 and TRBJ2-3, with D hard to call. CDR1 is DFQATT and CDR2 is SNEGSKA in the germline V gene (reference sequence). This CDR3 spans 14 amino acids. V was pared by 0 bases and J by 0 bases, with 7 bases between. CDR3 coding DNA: TGCAGTGCTAGAGACGGATCTAGCACAGATACGCAGTATTTT. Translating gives CSARDGSSTDTQYF.

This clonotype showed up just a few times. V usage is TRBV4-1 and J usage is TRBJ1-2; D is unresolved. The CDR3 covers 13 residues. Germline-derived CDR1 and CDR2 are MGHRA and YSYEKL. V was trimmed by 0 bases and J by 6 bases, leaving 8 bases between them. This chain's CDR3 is CASSQDRTHGYTF. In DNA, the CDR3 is TGCGCCAGCAGCCAAGACAGGACGCATGGCTACACCTTC.